The 19 T cell receptor beta chains reported below all come from one sample, sequenced in a study of CD4 and CD8 cells across lung adenocarcinoma regions. TCRdb re-analysed the PCR reads in MiXCR, keeping a single row per CDR3 protein. The sample lists 9,500 to 11,000 distinct CDR3 sequences, approximately 50% occurring once. Sequenced material: CD8+ T cells from the margin of a lung tumor. The receptors come from a male donor with lung adenocarcinoma. The CD4 and CD8 labels of this study may be unreliable.

The J gene is TRBJ2-1, the V gene TRBV6-5, with TRBD1 matching 9 bases. This CDR3 has 16 amino acids. The ends lost 8 bases at V and 10 bases at J; junction bases unmatched: 18. CDR1 MNHEY and CDR2 SVGAGI come from the germline V gene. The CDR3 loop is CASAARPGTGLGEQFF. Here the CDR3 DNA reads TGTGCCAGCGCTGCTCGACCAGGGACAGGGTTAGGGGAGCAGTTCTTC.

This clonotype was seen at least ten times. The V call is TRBV6-1, the J call TRBJ1-1; D is possibly TRBD1 (5 bases). The CDR3 extends over 14 amino acids. Looked up from germline, CDR1 is MNHNS and CDR2 is SASEGT. V was shortened by 3 bases and J by 7 bases, with 15 bases between the two germline ends. The CDR3 sequence: CASSEHLGVYEAFF. CDR3 in DNA: TGTGCCAGCAGTGAGCATTTAGGGGTCTATGAAGCTTTCTTT.

The genes are TRBV6-1 and TRBJ2-3; no clear D. The DNA matches TRBJ2-1 better at its end, which makes the J call doubtful. The CDR3 runs to 11 residues. Germline CDR1 is MNHNS and CDR2 is SASEGT. Here the CDR3 reads CASSEGIEQFF. The CDR3 DNA is TGTGCCAGCAGTGAAGGGATTGAGCAGTTCTTC.

The chain couples TRBV20-1 to TRBJ1-1; a possible D gene is TRBD1 (5 bases). Germline assignment: CDR1 DFQATT and CDR2 SNEGSKA (reference sequence). Between the trimmed V and J ends, which lost 5 bases and 4 bases, there was a span of 8 bases. The CDR3 length is 11 residues. The CDR3 reads CSALGGTEAFF. CDR3 in DNA: TGCAGTGCTTTGGGGGGCACTGAAGCTTTCTTT.

This rearrangement joins TRBV10-3 to TRBJ2-4; D is ambiguous. The V gene lost 11 bases and the J gene lost 13 bases, with 27 bases spanning the gap. The CDR3 sequence is 14 residues long. Germline CDR1 reads ENHRY; CDR2 reads SYGVKD. The CDR3 DNA reads as TGTGCCGGGCACGGTGGCCGTGACCAAAACACCCAGTACTTC. It yields the protein CAGHGGRDQNTQYF.

This chain uses TRBV10-3 with TRBJ2-1, with 11 bases fitting TRBD2. The length of the CDR3 is 14 residues. Germline CDR1 is ENHRY and CDR2 is SYGVKD. V lost 8 bases and J lost 3; bases outside the gene matches: 3. CDR3 nucleotides: TGTGCCATCTCGGGACTAGCGGTCTACAATGAGCAGTTCTTC. Its protein product is CAISGLAVYNEQFF.

This clonotype was seen a handful of times. The chain is built from TRBV4-1 and TRBJ2-3, with 10 bases fitting TRBD2. V dropped 7 bases and J dropped 3; count of bases not matched to a gene: 7. The CDR3 sequence is 15 residues long. Germline assignment: CDR1 MGHRA and CDR2 YSYEKL. This CDR3 reads CASKSGRARTDTQYF. In DNA, the CDR3 is TGCGCCAGCAAGAGCGGGAGGGCCAGAACAGATACGCAGTATTTT.

J is TRBJ2-5 and V is TRBV6-1, with TRBD2 identical over 8 bases. Germline V gives CDR1 MNHNS, CDR2 SASEGT. CDR3 length: 12 residues. Unmatched junction bases numbered 4, after V lost 4 bases and J lost 9 bases. In DNA, the CDR3 is TGTGCCAGCAGTGGGCCCGGGGGGGCCCAGTACTTC. Translating it yields CASSGPGGAQYF.

This chain joins TRBV10-1 and TRBJ2-5; D gene unclear. This CDR3 has 13 residues. V was clipped by 0 bases and J by 5 bases, with 7 bases between them. Germline V CDR1 and CDR2: WNHNN, SYGVQD (reference sequence). The CDR3 loop is CASSESLGETQYF. CDR3 DNA: TGCGCCAGCAGTGAGTCCCTGGGGGAGACCCAGTACTTC.

The CDR3 bases are TGTGCCAGCAGCTTGCGGGCCTCGAACACCGGGGAGCTGTTTTTT. This translates into CASSLRASNTGELFF. The rearrangement joins TRBV7-8 to TRBJ2-2; D is possibly TRBD2 (5 bases). With 3 bases removed from V and 0 bases from J, the gap between germline ends came to 8 bases. Germline lookup yields CDR1 SGHVS and CDR2 FQNEAQ. The CDR3 is 15 amino acids. Based on the CDR3 plus reference TRBV7-8 and TRBJ2-2, the full variable domain is GAGVSQSPRYKVAKRGQDVALRCDPISGHVSLFWYQQALGQGPEFLTYFQNEAQLDKSGLPSDRFFAERPEGSVSTLKIQRTQQEDSAVYLCASSLRASNTGELFFGEGSRLTVL.

As for this clonotype: One end of the junction does not line up with germline, which may come from a read error. The chain has TRBV6-1 and TRBJ2-3; D may match TRBD1 or TRBD2 (6 bases each). CDR3 length: 16 amino acids. Germline lookup yields CDR1 MNHNS and CDR2 SASEGT. Here the CDR3 DNA reads TGTGCCAGCAGGGGAGCCGGGGGCGGTGTCCGAGATACGCAGTACTTT. Protein: CASRGAGGGVRDTQYF.

CDR3: CATSRDFLAGGPADTQYF. In DNA, the CDR3 is TGTGCCACCAGCAGAGATTTTCTAGCGGGAGGGCCTGCAGATACGCAGTATTTT. The chain links TRBV15 to TRBJ2-3, with 12 bases that match TRBD2. This CDR3 has 18 amino acids. Germline assignment: CDR1 LNHNV and CDR2 YYDKDF (reference sequence). The V gene end was trimmed by 0 bases and the J gene end by 4 bases; junction bases not matched to a gene: 8.

For this clonotype: The CDR3 carries no conserved terminal phenylalanine or tryptophan, so it likely arises from a read error. The DNA is omitted, as the CDR3 cannot be located on it reliably, and the CDR3 follows TCRdb's listing. This chain connects TRBV6-5 to TRBJ2-5. The CDR3 totals 8 residues, both ends included. The germline V gene has CDR1 MNHEY and CDR2 SVGAGI. CDR3 amino acids: CASSYSMS.

There are a few counts of this clonotype. The gene calls are TRBV27 and TRBJ2-7, with 12 bases that match TRBD2. V trimming: 8 bases; J trimming: 2 bases; junction bases outside the gene matches: 16. CDR1 and CDR2 from the germline V gene are MNHEY and SMNVEV (reference sequence). The CDR3 contains 18 residues. The CDR3 DNA reads as TGTGCCAGCCATCCCCGACTAGCGGGGGCCAAAACCCCCTACGAGCAGTACTTC. Translation gives CASHPRLAGAKTPYEQYF.

The V gene is TRBV27, the J gene TRBJ2-3, with 8 bases identical to TRBD2. The end of the DNA aligns better with TRBJ2-1, so the J call may be wrong. This CDR3 spans 14 amino acids. The germline CDR1 and CDR2 sequences are MNHEY and SMNVEV (reference sequence). The CDR3 loop reads CASSSPGLVLEQFF. CDR3 nucleotide sequence: TGTGCCAGCAGTAGCCCGGGACTAGTACTTGAGCAGTTCTTC.

With respect to this clonotype: The junction differs from germline at one of its ends, possibly a read error. The chain combines TRBV6-1 with TRBJ2-5, with a weak D call TRBD1 (6 bases). CDR1 MNHNS and CDR2 SASEGT come from the germline V gene. This CDR3 is built from 14 residues. CDR3 coding DNA: TGTGCCAGCAACACTGGGGGACACCAAAAGACCCAGTACTTC. This sequence encodes CASNTGGHQKTQYF.

At least ten counts were recorded for this clonotype. The J gene is TRBJ2-1, the V gene TRBV6-5; 8 bases map to TRBD2. CDR1 and CDR2 (germline): MNHEY, SVGAGI. The CDR3 loop spans 18 amino acids. With V trimmed by 0 bases and J by 8 bases, 15 bases remained unmatched. The CDR3 sequence: CASSYSRHREGTRDEQFF. The DNA of the CDR3 is TGTGCCAGCAGTTACTCGAGGCATCGGGAGGGCACTCGGGATGAGCAGTTCTTC.

Concerning this clonotype: Because the CDR3 is missing its conserved closing phenylalanine or tryptophan, this is likely a read error. The limits of the CDR3 on the DNA are not certain, so only TCRdb's listed CDR3 is given. This chain uses TRBV7-1 with TRBJ2-5. TRBV7-1 carries the ORF label, with uncertain function. The CDR3 spans 8 amino acids, including both terminal residues. The CDR3: CAQQLIEN.

This clonotype has only one observation. The chain's CDR3 is CASSLLGQGIPGELFF. The CDR3 DNA reads as TGTGCCAGCAGCTTACTGGGACAGGGGATTCCGGGGGAGCTGTTTTTT. The chain couples TRBV7-8 to TRBJ2-2; 10 bases line up with TRBD1. The V gene end was trimmed by 2 bases and the J gene end by 8 bases; junction bases not matched to a gene: 8. Per germline, CDR1 SGHVS and CDR2 FQNEAQ. The CDR3 extends over 16 amino acids.